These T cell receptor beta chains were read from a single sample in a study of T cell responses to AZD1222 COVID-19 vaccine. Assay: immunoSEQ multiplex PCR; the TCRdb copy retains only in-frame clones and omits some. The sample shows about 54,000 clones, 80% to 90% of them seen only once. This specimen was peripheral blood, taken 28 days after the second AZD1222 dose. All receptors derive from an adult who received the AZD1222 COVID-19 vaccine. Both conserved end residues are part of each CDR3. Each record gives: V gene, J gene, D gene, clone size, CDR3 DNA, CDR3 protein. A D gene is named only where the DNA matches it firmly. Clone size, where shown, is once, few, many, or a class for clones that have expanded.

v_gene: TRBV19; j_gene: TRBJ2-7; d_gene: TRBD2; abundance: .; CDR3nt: TGTGCCAGTAGTTTAATAGCGGGAGGGCGCCACGAGCAGTACTTC; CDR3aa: CASSLIAGGRHEQYF
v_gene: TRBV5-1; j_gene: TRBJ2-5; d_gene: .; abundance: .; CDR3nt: TGCGCCAGCAGCTTGGGACCACAAGAGACCCAGTACTTC; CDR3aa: CASSLGPQETQYF
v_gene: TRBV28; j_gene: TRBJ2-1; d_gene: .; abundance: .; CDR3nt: TGTGCCAGCAGCTCTCTTTTCGGGCAGTTCTTC; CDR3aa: CASSSLFGQFF
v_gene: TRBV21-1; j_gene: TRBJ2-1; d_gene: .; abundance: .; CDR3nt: TGTGCCAGCAGCTCCCGGGTCAGGGCGGAAACGTACAATGAGCAGTTCTTC; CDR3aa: CASSSRVRAETYNEQFF
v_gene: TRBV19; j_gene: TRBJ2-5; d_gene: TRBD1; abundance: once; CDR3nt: TGTGCCAGTACCATGGGCAGGGGGCTTGTAGAGACCCAGTACTTC; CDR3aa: CASTMGRGLVETQYF
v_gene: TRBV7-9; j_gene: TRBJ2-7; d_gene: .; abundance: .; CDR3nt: TGTGCCAGCAGCTCCCTAAGGGGCTACGAGCAGTACTTC; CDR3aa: CASSSLRGYEQYF
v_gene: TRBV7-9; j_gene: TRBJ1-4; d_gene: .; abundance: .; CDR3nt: TGTGCCAGCAGCTTAGGGGGGGATATCGAAAAACTGTTTTTT; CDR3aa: CASSLGGDIEKLFF
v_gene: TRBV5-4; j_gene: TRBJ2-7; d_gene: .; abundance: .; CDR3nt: TGTGCCAGCAGCTTGGACAGGACCTACGAGCAGTACTTC; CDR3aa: CASSLDRTYEQYF
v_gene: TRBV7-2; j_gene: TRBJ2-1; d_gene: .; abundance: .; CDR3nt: TGTGCCAGCAGCTTAGCCCCGGGACGAAGCAGTGAGCAGTTCTTC; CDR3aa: CASSLAPGRSSEQFF
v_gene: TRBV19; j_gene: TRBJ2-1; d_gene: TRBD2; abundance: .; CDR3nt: TGTGCCAGTAGTATGCTGGCGGGAGATCTTAATGAGCAGTTCTTC; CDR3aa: CASSMLAGDLNEQFF
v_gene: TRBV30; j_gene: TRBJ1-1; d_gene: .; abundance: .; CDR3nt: TGTGCCTGGAGTGCCCAGACACGGGCGTGGGGCACTGAAGCTTTCTTT; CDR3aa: CAWSAQTRAWGTEAFF
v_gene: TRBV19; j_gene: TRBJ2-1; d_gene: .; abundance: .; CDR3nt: TGTGCCAGTAGTATAAAAAAAGGTGGATTCAACAATGAGCAGTTCTTC; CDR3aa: CASSIKKGGFNNEQFF
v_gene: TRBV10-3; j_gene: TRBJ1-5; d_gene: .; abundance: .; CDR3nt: TGTGCCATCAGTGAGTCCCTGGGGTTAGGGAGAAGCAATCAGCCCCAGCATTTT; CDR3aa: CAISESLGLGRSNQPQHF
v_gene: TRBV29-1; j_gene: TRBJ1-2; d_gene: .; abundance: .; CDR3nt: TGCAGCGTTGAAAGAAGTGGAAGTGGGGGAGCTAACTATGGCTACACCTTC; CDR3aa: CSVERSGSGGANYGYTF
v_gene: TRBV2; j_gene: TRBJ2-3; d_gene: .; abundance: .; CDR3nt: TGTGCCAGCAGTGAAGAGGGGGGACTTAGCACAGATACGCAGTATTTT; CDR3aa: CASSEEGGLSTDTQYF
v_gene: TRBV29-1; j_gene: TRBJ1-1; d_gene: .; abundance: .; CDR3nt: TGCAGCGCGACTTACAGAGTGAACACTGAAGCTTTCTTT; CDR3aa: CSATYRVNTEAFF
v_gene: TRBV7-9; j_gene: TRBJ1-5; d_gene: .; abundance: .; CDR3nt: TGTGCCAGCAGCTCCCCGGGAGGGAGCAATCAGCCCCAGCATTTT; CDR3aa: CASSSPGGSNQPQHF
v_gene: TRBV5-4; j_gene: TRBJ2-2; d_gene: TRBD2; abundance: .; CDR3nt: TGTGCCAGCAGCTTGGGGACTAGCCACCGGGGCACCGGGGAGCTGTTTTTT; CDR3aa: CASSLGTSHRGTGELFF
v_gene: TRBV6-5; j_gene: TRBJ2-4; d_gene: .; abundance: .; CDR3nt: TGTGCCAGCAGTTACGCAGGGCCCAAAAACATTCAGTACTTC; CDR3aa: CASSYAGPKNIQYF
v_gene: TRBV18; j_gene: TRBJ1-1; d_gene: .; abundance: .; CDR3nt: TGTGCCAGCTCCCGCGACAGTAACACTGAAGCTTTCTTT; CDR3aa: CASSRDSNTEAFF
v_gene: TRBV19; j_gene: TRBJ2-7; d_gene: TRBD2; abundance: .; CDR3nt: TGTGCCAGTAGTCTCTCCGGGACTAGCGGCGAGCAGTACTTC; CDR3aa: CASSLSGTSGEQYF
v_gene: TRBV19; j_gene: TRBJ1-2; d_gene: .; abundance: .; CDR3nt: TGTGCCAGCGAGGGCGGGGTCGCCAACTATGGCTACACCTTC; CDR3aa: CASEGGVANYGYTF
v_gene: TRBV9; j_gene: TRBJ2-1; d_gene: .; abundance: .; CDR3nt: TGTGCCAGCAGCGTAAGATGGGAGGATCATGAGCAGTTCTTC; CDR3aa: CASSVRWEDHEQFF
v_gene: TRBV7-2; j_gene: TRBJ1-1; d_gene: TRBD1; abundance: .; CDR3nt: TGTGCCAGCAGCGAGGACAGGGTTTGGGGCCGGTGGACTGAAGCTTTCTTT; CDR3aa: CASSEDRVWGRWTEAFF
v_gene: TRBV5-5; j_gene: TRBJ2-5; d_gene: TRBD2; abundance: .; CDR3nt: TGTGCCAGCAGCTCGGGACTAGCGGGAGAGGGAGAGACCCAGTACTTC; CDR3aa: CASSSGLAGEGETQYF
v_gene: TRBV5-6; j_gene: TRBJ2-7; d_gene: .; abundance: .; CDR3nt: TGTGCCAGCAGCTCCACAGGGTTTTTGGACACCTACGAGCAGTACTTC; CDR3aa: CASSSTGFLDTYEQYF
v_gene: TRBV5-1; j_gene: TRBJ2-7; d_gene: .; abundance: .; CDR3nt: TGCGCCAGCAGCTTGGACAGGCGCTACTACGAGCAGTACTTC; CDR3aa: CASSLDRRYYEQYF
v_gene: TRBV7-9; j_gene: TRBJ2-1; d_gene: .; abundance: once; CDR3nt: TGTGCCAGCAGCCCCGGACTTGTAAGCGATGAGCAGTTCTTC; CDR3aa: CASSPGLVSDEQFF
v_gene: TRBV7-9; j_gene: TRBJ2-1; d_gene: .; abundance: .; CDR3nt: TGTGCCGGATCCTCTATGGGCCACAATGAGCAGTTCTTC; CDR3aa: CAGSSMGHNEQFF
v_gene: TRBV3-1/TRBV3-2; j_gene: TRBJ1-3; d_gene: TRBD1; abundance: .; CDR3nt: TGTGCCAGCAGCCAGAGAGGACAGGGCATCTCTGGAAACACCATATATTTT; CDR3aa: CASSQRGQGISGNTIYF
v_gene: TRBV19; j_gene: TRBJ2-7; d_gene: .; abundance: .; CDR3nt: TGTGCCAGTAGCCGACAAGCGGTCTCCTACGAGCAGTACTTC; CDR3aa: CASSRQAVSYEQYF
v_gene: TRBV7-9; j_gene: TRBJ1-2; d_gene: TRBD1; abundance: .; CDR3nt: TGTGCCAGCAGGCTTCGACAGGGGAATGGCTACACCTTC; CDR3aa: CASRLRQGNGYTF
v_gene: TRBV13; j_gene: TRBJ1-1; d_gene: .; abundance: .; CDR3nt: TGTGCCAGCAGCTTACGGACTGAAGCTTTCTTT; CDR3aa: CASSLRTEAFF
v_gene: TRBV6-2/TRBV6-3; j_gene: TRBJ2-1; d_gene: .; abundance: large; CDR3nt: TGTGCCAGCAGCCAAACGGAAGGCTCCTACAATGAGCAGTTCTTC; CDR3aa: CASSQTEGSYNEQFF
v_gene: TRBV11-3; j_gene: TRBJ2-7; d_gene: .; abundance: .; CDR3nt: TGTGCCAGCAGCTTAGGCCCAGGGGATACCTACGAGCAGTACTTC; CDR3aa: CASSLGPGDTYEQYF
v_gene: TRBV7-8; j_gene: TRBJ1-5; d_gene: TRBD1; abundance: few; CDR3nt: TGTGCCAGCAGCTTCGTTAGGCCCGGGACAGGCATTCATAGCAATCAGCCCCAGCATTTT; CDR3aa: CASSFVRPGTGIHSNQPQHF
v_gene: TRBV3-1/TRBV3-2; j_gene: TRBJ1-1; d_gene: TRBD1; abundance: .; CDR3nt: TGTGCCAGCAGCATCAGGGGGGTGAGAACTGAAGCTTTCTTT; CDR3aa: CASSIRGVRTEAFF
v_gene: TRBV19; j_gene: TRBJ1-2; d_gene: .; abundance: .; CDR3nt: TGTGCCAGTAGTATCACACAGGGCTCGGGCTATGGCTACACCTTC; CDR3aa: CASSITQGSGYGYTF
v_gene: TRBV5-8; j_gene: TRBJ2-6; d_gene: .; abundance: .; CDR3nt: TGTGCCAGCAGCTTGGTCATGGCAGCTTTCTCTGGGGCCAACGTCCTGACTTTC; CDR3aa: CASSLVMAAFSGANVLTF
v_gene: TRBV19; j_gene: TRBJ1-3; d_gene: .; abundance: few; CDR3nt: TGTGCCAGTAACCTCGGGCCTGGGCTCTCTGGAAACACCATATATTTT; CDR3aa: CASNLGPGLSGNTIYF
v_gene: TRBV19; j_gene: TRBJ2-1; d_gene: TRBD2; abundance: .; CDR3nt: TGTGCCAGTAGGGAACTAGCGGGAGTAAACAATGAGCAGTTCTTC; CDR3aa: CASRELAGVNNEQFF